This T cell receptor beta chain was identified during a study of blood T cell repertoires in COVID-19. As for the study in general: PBMCs, B-cell-depleted T cells, or T cells provided the cDNA or gDNA that made up the material.

V trimming: 4 bases; J trimming: 7 bases; junction bases outside the gene matches: 3. Germline CDR1 and CDR2: SGHRS and YFSETQ. The CDR3 loop spans 13 amino acids. Per the study methods: Estimation of nucleated cell counts relied on the amplification of reference gene primers. Only in-frame clones appear in the TCRdb table, and some are missing; sequencing was by immunoSEQ multiplex PCR. V and J calls and clone size are as listed in that table; D and trimming were resolved from the DNA. This sample has 71,000 or so clones, with around 85% found just once. The chain is built from TRBV5-1 and TRBJ1-5; 9 bases match TRBD1. This TCR came from an elderly man in a cohort sampled during active COVID-19. Sequenced sample: peripheral blood. The CDR3: CASSPGQGQPQHF. CDR3 nucleotides: TGCGCCAGCAGCCCGGGACAGGGCCAGCCCCAGCATTTT.